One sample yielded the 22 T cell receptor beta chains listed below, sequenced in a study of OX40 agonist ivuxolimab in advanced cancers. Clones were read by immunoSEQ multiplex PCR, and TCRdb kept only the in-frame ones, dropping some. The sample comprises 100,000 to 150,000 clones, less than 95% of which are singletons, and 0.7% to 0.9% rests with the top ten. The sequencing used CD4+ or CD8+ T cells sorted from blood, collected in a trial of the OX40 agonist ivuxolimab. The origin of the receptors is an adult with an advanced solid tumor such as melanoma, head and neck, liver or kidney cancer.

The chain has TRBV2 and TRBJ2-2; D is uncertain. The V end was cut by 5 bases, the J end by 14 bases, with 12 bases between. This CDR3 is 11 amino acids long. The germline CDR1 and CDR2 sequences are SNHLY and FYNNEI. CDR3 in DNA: TGTGCCAGCAGTTTACTTTACCAACTGTTTTTT. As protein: CASSLLYQLFF.

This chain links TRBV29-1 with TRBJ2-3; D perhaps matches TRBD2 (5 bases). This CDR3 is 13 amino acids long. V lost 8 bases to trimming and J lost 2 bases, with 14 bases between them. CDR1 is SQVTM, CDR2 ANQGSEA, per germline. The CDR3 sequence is CSSEGAATDTQYF. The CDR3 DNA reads TGCAGCTCCGAGGGCGCGGCCACAGATACGCAGTATTTT.

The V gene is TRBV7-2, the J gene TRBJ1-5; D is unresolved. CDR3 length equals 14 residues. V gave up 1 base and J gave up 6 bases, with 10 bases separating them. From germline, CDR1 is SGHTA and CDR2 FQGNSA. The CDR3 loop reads CASSLDPLRQPQHF. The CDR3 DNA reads TGTGCCAGCAGCTTAGACCCCCTGCGTCAGCCCCAGCATTTT.

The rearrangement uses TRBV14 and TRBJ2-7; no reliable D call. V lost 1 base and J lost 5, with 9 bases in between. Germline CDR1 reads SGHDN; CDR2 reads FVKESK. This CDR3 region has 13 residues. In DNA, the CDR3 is TGTGCCAGCAGCCAAGGGGCTATCGACGAGCAGTACTTC. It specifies CASSQGAIDEQYF.

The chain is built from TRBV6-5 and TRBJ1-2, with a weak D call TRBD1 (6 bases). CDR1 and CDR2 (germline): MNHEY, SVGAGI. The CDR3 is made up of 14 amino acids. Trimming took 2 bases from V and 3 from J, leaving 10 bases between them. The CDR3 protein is CASSYDRRDYGYTF. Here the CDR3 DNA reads TGTGCCAGCAGTTACGACAGGAGGGACTATGGCTACACCTTC.

The CDR3 DNA sequence: TGTGCCAGCAGCCCGGGACAGGGGGCTTCTCCCTACGAGCAGTACTTC. This encodes CASSPGQGASPYEQYF. V is TRBV28 and J is TRBJ2-5; 12 bases are shared with TRBD1. The end of the DNA aligns better with TRBJ2-7, so the J call may be wrong. Germline V CDR1 and CDR2: MDHEN, SYDVKM. The CDR3 length is 16 residues.

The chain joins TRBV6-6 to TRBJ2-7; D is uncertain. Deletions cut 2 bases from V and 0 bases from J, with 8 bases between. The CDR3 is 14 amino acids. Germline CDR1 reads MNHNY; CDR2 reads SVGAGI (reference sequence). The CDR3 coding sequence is TGTGCCAGCAGTTACCCGGAAAGCTCCTACGAGCAGTACTTC. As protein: CASSYPESSYEQYF.

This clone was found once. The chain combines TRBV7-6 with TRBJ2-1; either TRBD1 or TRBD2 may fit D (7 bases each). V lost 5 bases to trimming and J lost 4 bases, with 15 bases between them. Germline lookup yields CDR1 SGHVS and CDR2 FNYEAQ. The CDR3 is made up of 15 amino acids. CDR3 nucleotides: TGTGCCAGCAGCCCCCAGGGGGGGATTTACAATGAGCAGTTCTTC. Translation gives CASSPQGGIYNEQFF.

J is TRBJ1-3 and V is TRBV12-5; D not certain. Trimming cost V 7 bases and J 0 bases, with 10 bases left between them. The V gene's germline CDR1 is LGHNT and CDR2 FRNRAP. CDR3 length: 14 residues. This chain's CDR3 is CASVRDASGNTIYF. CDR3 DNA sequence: TGTGCTAGTGTCCGAGATGCCTCTGGAAACACCATATATTTT.

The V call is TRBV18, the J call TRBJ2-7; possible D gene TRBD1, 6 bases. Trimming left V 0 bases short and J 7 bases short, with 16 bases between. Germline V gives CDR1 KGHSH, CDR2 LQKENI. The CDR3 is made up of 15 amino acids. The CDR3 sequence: CASSPPDRSEWEQYF. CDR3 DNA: TGTGCCAGCTCACCACCCGACAGGTCCGAGTGGGAGCAGTACTTC. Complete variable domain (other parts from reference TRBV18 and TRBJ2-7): NAGVMQNPRHLVRRRGQEARLRCSPMKGHSHVYWYRQLPEEGLKFMVYLQKENIIDESGMPKERFSAEFPKEGPSILRIQQVVRGDSAAYFCASSPPDRSEWEQYFGPGTRLTVT.

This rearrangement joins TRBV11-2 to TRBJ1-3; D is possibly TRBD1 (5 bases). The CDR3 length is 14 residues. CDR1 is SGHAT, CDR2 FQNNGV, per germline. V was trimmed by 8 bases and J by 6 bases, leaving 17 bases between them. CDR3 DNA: TGTGCCAGCCACCAAACGGGACCTGTAAACACCATATATTTT. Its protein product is CASHQTGPVNTIYF.

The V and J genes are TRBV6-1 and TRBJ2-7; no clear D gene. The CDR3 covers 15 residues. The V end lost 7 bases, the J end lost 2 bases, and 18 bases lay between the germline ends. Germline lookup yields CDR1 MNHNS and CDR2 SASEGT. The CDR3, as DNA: TGTGCCAGCACTACAAGAAGTAGGTATCCCTACGAGCAGTACTTC. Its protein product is CASTTRSRYPYEQYF.

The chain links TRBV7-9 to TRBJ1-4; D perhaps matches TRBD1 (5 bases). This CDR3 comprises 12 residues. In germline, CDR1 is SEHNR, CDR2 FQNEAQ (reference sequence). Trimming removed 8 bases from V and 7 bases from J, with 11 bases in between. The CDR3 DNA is TGTGCCAGCGGGGGACCAAGTGAAAAACTGTTTTTT. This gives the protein CASGGPSEKLFF.

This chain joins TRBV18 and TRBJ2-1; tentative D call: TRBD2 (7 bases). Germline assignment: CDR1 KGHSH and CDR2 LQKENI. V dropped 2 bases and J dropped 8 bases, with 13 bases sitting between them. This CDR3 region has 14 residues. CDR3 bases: TGTGCCAGCTCACCAATTGGCGGGGGCTATGAGCAGTTCTTC. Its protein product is CASSPIGGGYEQFF.

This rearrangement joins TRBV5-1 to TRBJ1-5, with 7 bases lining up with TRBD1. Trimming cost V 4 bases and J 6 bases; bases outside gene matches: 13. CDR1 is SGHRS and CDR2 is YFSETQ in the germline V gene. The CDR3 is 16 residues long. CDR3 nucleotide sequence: TGCGCCAGCAGCCCAGGTGACAGGGAAAAGGCTCAGCCCCAGCATTTT. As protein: CASSPGDREKAQPQHF.

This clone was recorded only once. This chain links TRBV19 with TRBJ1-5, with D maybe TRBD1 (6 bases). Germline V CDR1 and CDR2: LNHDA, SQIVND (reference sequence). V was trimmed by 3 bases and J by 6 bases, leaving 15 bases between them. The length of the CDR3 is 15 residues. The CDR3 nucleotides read TGTGCCAGTAGTATGTCAGGGGTAAGCGGTCAGCCCCAGCATTTT. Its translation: CASSMSGVSGQPQHF.

The CDR3 nucleotides are TGTGCCAGCAGCCCTGGACAGGGCCTATCCTTCCCCTACGAGCAGTACTTC. This sequence encodes CASSPGQGLSFPYEQYF. The chain couples TRBV5-6 to TRBJ2-7; TRBD1 matches at 8 bases. CDR3 length equals 17 residues. V shed 4 bases and J 2 bases; nucleotides not matched to a gene: 14. Germline CDR1 SGHDT, CDR2 YYEEEE.

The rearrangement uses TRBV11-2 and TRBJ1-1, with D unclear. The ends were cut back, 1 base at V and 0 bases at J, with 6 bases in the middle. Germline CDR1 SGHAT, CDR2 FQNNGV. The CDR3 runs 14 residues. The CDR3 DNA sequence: TGTGCCAGCAGCTTAGGACAAATGAACACTGAAGCTTTCTTT. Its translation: CASSLGQMNTEAFF.

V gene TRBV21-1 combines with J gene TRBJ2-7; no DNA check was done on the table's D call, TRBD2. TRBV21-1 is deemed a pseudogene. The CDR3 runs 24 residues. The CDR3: CASSKAQGPPGLGTSGSRGGEQYF. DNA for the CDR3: TGTGCCAGCAGCAAAGCCCAAGGGCCTCCGGGCCTCGGGACTAGCGGGAGCCGGGGGGGGGAGCAGTACTTC.

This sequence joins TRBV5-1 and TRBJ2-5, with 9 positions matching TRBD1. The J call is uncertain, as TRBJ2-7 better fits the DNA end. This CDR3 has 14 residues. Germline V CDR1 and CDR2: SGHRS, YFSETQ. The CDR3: CASSYRDRDYEQYF. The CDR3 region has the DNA TGCGCCAGCAGCTACCGGGACAGGGACTACGAGCAGTACTTC.

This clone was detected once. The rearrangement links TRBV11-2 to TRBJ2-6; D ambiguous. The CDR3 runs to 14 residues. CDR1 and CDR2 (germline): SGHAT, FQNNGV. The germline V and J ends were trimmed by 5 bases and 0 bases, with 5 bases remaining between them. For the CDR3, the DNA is TGTGCCAGCAGCCTCATCTCTGGGGCCAACGTCCTGACTTTC. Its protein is CASSLISGANVLTF.

This CDR3 reads CASSFQMTGRNYGYTF. CDR3 nucleotides: TGTGCCAGCAGCTTTCAAATGACAGGGAGGAACTATGGCTACACCTTC. V usage is TRBV5-6 and J usage is TRBJ1-2; 7 bases line up with TRBD1. Germline V CDR1 and CDR2: SGHDT, YYEEEE. Trimming removed 2 bases from V and 2 bases from J; junction bases left unmatched: 9. The CDR3 has 16 residues.